These 24 T cell receptor beta chains were all obtained from the same sample, sequenced in a study of cytomegalovirus exposure and HLA in healthy donors. PCR primers comprised 60 Vbeta and 13 Jbeta primers. TCRdb's copy holds only in-frame clones and misses some; the assay was immunoSEQ multiplex PCR. The sample lists some 120,000 clones; 75% to 80% were seen once. The specimen sequenced was PBMCs. These TCRs come from a man between 35 and 55 years old in good health and CMV-seronegative.

The gene calls are TRBV6-1 and TRBJ2-3, with no clear D. The CDR3 is 12 residues long. Trimming pared 7 bases from V and 2 bases from J, leaving 7 bases between. Germline values: CDR1 MNHNS, CDR2 SASEGT. The chain's CDR3 is CASTEFTDTQYF. As DNA, the CDR3 is TGTGCCAGCACGGAGTTCACAGATACGCAGTATTTT.

This chain connects TRBV6-5 to TRBJ1-6, with a tentative D call TRBD1 (6 bases). Trimming removed 10 bases from V and 7 bases from J, with 14 bases in between. CDR1 and CDR2 from the germline V gene are MNHEY and SVGAGI. The CDR3 is 13 residues long. The CDR3 bases are TGTGCCACCGGGGACAACAGGAATTCACCCCTCCACTTT. Amino acid sequence: CATGDNRNSPLHF.

The J gene is TRBJ1-5, the V gene TRBV28; possible D gene TRBD1, 6 bases. Germline V lookup: CDR1 MDHEN, CDR2 SYDVKM. The CDR3 extends over 16 amino acids. Trimming pared 5 bases from V and 7 bases from J, leaving 21 bases between. The CDR3 DNA follows: TGTGCCAGCAGTCAAGGGGGAAGGGGAAGAGAACAGCCCCAGCATTTT. This translates into CASSQGGRGREQPQHF.

This clone has a handful of counts. The V gene is TRBV5-4, the J gene TRBJ1-5, with D maybe TRBD1 (6 bases). Trimming cost V 3 bases and J 6 bases, with 25 bases left between them. Germline V lookup: CDR1 SGHNT, CDR2 YYREEE (reference sequence). The CDR3 is 18 amino acids. CDR3 bases: TGTGCCAGCAGCTCAGACCCACAGGGCGGAGGTTCAAGTCAGCCCCAGCATTTT. Translated, it gives CASSSDPQGGGSSQPQHF.

The chain links TRBV18 to TRBJ2-2; 7 nucleotides line up with TRBD1. The germline V gene encodes CDR1 KGHSH and CDR2 LQKENI. The junction had 10 bases not matched to a gene; V was cut back by 6 bases and J by 3 bases. This CDR3 comprises 16 residues. The CDR3 nucleotides read TGTGCCAGCTCGCTTTCCGGGACAGCCTACACCGGGGAGCTGTTTTTT. It specifies CASSLSGTAYTGELFF.

This sequence joins TRBV15 and TRBJ2-7, with D possibly matching TRBD1 (6 bases). The V and J ends lost 8 bases and 0 bases respectively, with 11 bases between them. Germline values: CDR1 LNHNV, CDR2 YYDKDF (reference sequence). This CDR3 contains 13 residues. CDR3 sequence reads: CATSSDSSYEQYF. The CDR3, as DNA: TGTGCCACCTCGTCGGACAGCTCCTACGAGCAGTACTTC.

The chain combines TRBV19 with TRBJ2-5; TRBD2 agrees at 10 bases. Germline-derived CDR1 and CDR2 are LNHDA and SQIVND (reference sequence). V was pared by 0 bases and J by 4 bases, with 8 bases of the junction left unmatched. The CDR3 runs 17 residues. CDR3 sequence: CASSIDPSSGGRETQYF. The CDR3 coding sequence is TGTGCCAGTAGTATAGATCCCTCTAGCGGGGGCAGAGAGACCCAGTACTTC.

The chain uses TRBV5-1 and TRBJ2-3; 15 nucleotides agree with TRBD2. V trimming: 5 bases; J trimming: 11 bases; junction bases outside the gene matches: 9. The CDR3 has 15 residues. CDR1 SGHRS and CDR2 YFSETQ come from the germline V gene. The CDR3 protein is CASSWGTSGGPMQYF. CDR3 coding DNA: TGCGCCAGCAGTTGGGGGACTAGCGGGGGGCCCATGCAGTATTTT.

This rearrangement joins TRBV9 to TRBJ2-1; 7 bases align to TRBD2. The CDR3 runs to 15 residues. CDR1 is SGDLS, CDR2 YYNGEE, per germline. V trimming: 4 bases; J trimming: 3 bases; junction bases outside the gene matches: 7. Here the CDR3 reads CASSPRRGDYNEQFF. The CDR3 DNA follows: TGTGCCAGCAGCCCTCGACGGGGGGACTACAATGAGCAGTTCTTC.

The chain is built from TRBV7-9 and TRBJ1-4; TRBD1 matches 7 bases. The V segment lost 7 bases and the J segment 4 bases; nucleotides outside the gene matches: 6. In germline, CDR1 is SEHNR, CDR2 FQNEAQ (reference sequence). The CDR3 runs to 14 residues. The CDR3 DNA follows: TGTGCCAGCACCAAGGGACAGAGTAATGAAAAACTGTTTTTT. Translation: CASTKGQSNEKLFF.

This clone was recorded a few times. CDR3 sequence reads: CASSQQRFREQFF. The CDR3 coding sequence is TGCGCCAGCAGCCAGCAGCGGTTCCGTGAGCAGTTCTTC. The rearrangement uses TRBV4-3 and TRBJ2-1, with D possibly being TRBD2 (5 bases). CDR3 size: 13 residues. Germline V gene sequence: CDR1 LGHNA, CDR2 YSLEER. V lost 3 bases to trimming and J lost 9 bases, with 12 bases between them.

The V call is TRBV5-4, the J call TRBJ2-7; 8 bases match TRBD2. The V gene end was trimmed by 5 bases and the J gene end by 0 bases; junction bases not matched to a gene: 4. Germline V gene sequence: CDR1 SGHNT, CDR2 YYREEE (reference sequence). The CDR3 is 14 residues long. Written as DNA, the CDR3 is TGTGCCAGCAGTACTAGCGGAAGCTCCTACGAGCAGTACTTC. Its translation is CASSTSGSSYEQYF.

This clone was detected once. The chain joins TRBV6-5 to TRBJ1-2; no clear D. V lost 6 bases and J lost 0, with 8 bases in between. The CDR3 covers 13 residues. Germline CDR1 reads MNHEY; CDR2 reads SVGAGI. Here the CDR3 reads CASSYTTNYGYTF. CDR3 nucleotide sequence: TGTGCCAGCAGCTACACTACTAACTATGGCTACACCTTC.

This chain links TRBV6-1 with TRBJ1-6; D gene uncertain. Trimming left V 3 bases short and J 15 bases short, with 15 bases between. CDR1 is MNHNS, CDR2 SASEGT, per germline. CDR3 length: 13 amino acids. As DNA, the CDR3 is TGTGCCAGCAGTGATTCCCCGGAGTCGATCCTCCACTTT. It codes for CASSDSPESILHF.

The chain uses TRBV28 and TRBJ2-7; 12 bases fit TRBD1. Looked up from germline, CDR1 is MDHEN and CDR2 is SYDVKM. This CDR3 contains 15 residues. With V trimmed by 6 bases and J by 7 bases, 10 bases remained unmatched. The CDR3 sequence: CASSNPGQGAGEQYF. The CDR3 nucleotides are TGTGCCAGCAGCAACCCGGGACAGGGGGCTGGAGAGCAGTACTTC. The full variable domain, rest sourced from reference TRBV28 and TRBJ2-7, is DVKVTQSSRYLVKRTGEKVFLECVQDMDHENMFWYRQDPGLGLRLIYFSYDVKMKEKGDIPEGYSVSREKKERFSLILESASTNQTSMYLCASSNPGQGAGEQYFGPGTRLTVT.

The count of this clone is one. The chain employs TRBV5-6 and TRBJ1-2; 7 bases map to TRBD1. V gave up 0 bases and J gave up 4 bases; unmatched junction bases: 12. Per germline, CDR1 SGHDT and CDR2 YYEEEE. This CDR3 comprises 17 residues. The CDR3 reads CASSLASEGANLYGYTF. CDR3 sequence (DNA): TGTGCCAGCAGCTTGGCTTCAGAGGGGGCCAACCTCTATGGCTACACCTTC.

The V call is TRBV30, the J call TRBJ2-6; no reliable D call. Between the trimmed V and J ends, which lost 4 bases and 2 bases, there was a span of 9 bases. Germline CDR1 and CDR2: GTSNPN and SVGIG (reference sequence). This CDR3 contains 14 residues. CDR3 in amino acids: CAWTPAAGANVLTF. The DNA of the CDR3 is TGTGCCTGGACTCCCGCAGCTGGGGCCAACGTCCTGACTTTC.

The chain couples TRBV9 to TRBJ1-3, with D perhaps TRBD1 (6 bases). V was clipped by 2 bases and J by 2 bases, with 14 bases between them. The CDR3 spans 16 residues. Germline CDR1 and CDR2: SGDLS and YYNGEE. The CDR3 nucleotides read TGTGCCAGCAGCGTTTCTTCGGGGGGCGCTGGAAACACCATATATTTT. Encoded protein: CASSVSSGGAGNTIYF.

The sample holds one count of this clone. The chain combines TRBV7-7 with TRBJ2-5, with D perhaps matching TRBD1 (5 bases). V lost 2 bases to trimming and J lost 1 base, with 8 bases between them. Germline V gene lookup returns CDR1 SSHAT and CDR2 FNYEAQ (reference sequence). CDR3 length equals 14 residues. CDR3 sequence: CASSLNTGQETQYF. DNA of the CDR3: TGTGCCAGCAGCTTAAATACAGGCCAAGAGACCCAGTACTTC.

The chain uses TRBV6-5 and TRBJ1-2, with D unresolved. CDR1 is MNHEY and CDR2 is SVGAGI in the germline V gene. Trimming stripped 6 bases from V and 0 bases from J, with 14 bases between. This CDR3 is 15 amino acids long. CDR3 residues: CASRESLFSNYGYTF. Written as DNA, the CDR3 is TGTGCCAGCAGAGAGTCCCTCTTCTCTAACTATGGCTACACCTTC.

The V call is TRBV5-5, the J call TRBJ2-3; D uncertain. The germline V and J ends were trimmed by 0 bases and 2 bases, with 10 bases remaining between them. The CDR3 runs to 15 residues. The germline V gene encodes CDR1 SGHKS and CDR2 YYEKEE (reference sequence). The CDR3 DNA reads TGTGCCAGCAGCTTGGCGGGTCTTATCACAGATACGCAGTATTTT. Translating it yields CASSLAGLITDTQYF.

The chain combines TRBV7-9 with TRBJ2-7; 7 positions match TRBD1. The CDR3 runs 13 residues. After removal of 5 bases from V and 6 bases from J, the junction contained 7 bases not matched to a gene. CDR1 and CDR2 (germline): SEHNR, FQNEAQ (reference sequence). The CDR3 sequence: CASSATAGGEQYF. The CDR3 bases are TGTGCCAGCAGCGCAACCGCAGGGGGCGAGCAGTACTTC.

CDR3 region: CASSGTTGNTIYF. CDR3 nucleotide sequence: TGTGCTAGTTCGGGGACAACTGGAAACACCATATATTTT. The chain has TRBV12-5 and TRBJ1-3; TRBD1 is a possible D gene (6 bases). V was clipped by 8 bases and J by 2 bases, with 10 bases between them. The CDR3 is made up of 13 amino acids. Germline V gives CDR1 LGHNT, CDR2 FRNRAP.

A note on this clone: At one end, the junction sequence differs from germline, possibly due to a read error. The chain joins TRBV29-1 to TRBJ2-2; TRBD1 agrees at 7 bases. The CDR3 covers 14 residues. In germline, CDR1 is SQVTM, CDR2 ANQGSEA. The CDR3 sequence: CSFDRGRDTGELFF. The CDR3 DNA is TGCAGCTTTGATAGGGGGCGGGACACCGGGGAGCTGTTTTTT.